This TCR beta chain is from a study of blood T cell repertoires in COVID-19. Clones were read by immunoSEQ multiplex PCR, and TCRdb kept only the in-frame ones, dropping some. The sample carries 270,000 or so clones, approximately 81% recorded once. This clone appeared a single time. Clinical histories supplied by participants themselves formed the basis of cohort assignment. The sample comprised PBMCs or T cells enriched from blood (not recorded which). The receptor was derived from a woman in her 50s who had been exposed to COVID-19.

For the CDR3, the DNA is TGTGCCAGCAGCCCGACAGGGGTAGCGGGGGTGTCCTACGAGCAGTACTTC. It is translated as CASSPTGVAGVSYEQYF. The chain carries TRBV7-2 and TRBJ2-7; TRBD2 is a possible D gene (9 bases). Trimming shortened V by 5 bases and J by 1 base, and 21 bases separated the two germline ends. The germline CDR1 and CDR2 sequences are SGHTA and FQGNSA. The CDR3 length is 17 residues.